Following are 21 T cell receptor beta chains from one sample sequenced in a study of blood T cell repertoires in COVID-19. Only in-frame clones appear in the TCRdb table, and some are missing; sequencing was by immunoSEQ multiplex PCR. Of approximately 110,000 clones listed, about 70% are singletons. Material: peripheral blood. The receptors were sampled from an elderly man with COVID-19, enrolled during active disease.

J is TRBJ1-1 and V is TRBV7-8; D not certain. Germline values: CDR1 SGHVS, CDR2 FQNEAQ. The CDR3 has 16 amino acids. Deletions cut 1 base from V and 0 bases from J, with 12 bases between. DNA of the CDR3: TGTGCCAGCAGCTTAGGGGCAGGCAGTTTGAACACTGAAGCTTTCTTT. As protein: CASSLGAGSLNTEAFF.

Worth noting for this clone: At one end the junction does not follow the germline gene, possibly because of a read error. The chain is built from TRBV7-7 and TRBJ2-7, with 11 bases identical to TRBD1. Germline lookup yields CDR1 SSHAT and CDR2 FNYEAQ (reference sequence). The CDR3 length is 13 residues. The CDR3: CASSSGQGDEQYF. CDR3 sequence (DNA): TGTGCTAGCAGCTCGGGACAGGGGGACGAGCAGTACTTC.

The V and J genes are TRBV9 and TRBJ2-7; possibly TRBD2 for D (6 bases). Germline V lookup: CDR1 SGDLS, CDR2 YYNGEE. There are 12 residues in the CDR3. V lost 10 bases and J lost 5, with 16 bases in between. The CDR3 protein is CAPRREQDEQYF. CDR3 bases: TGTGCCCCCCGCCGGGAGCAGGACGAGCAGTACTTC.

The sample holds one count of this clone. Sequence at one end of the junction differs from germline and may be a read error. The gene calls are TRBV2 and TRBJ2-3; 12 nucleotides line up with TRBD2. In germline, CDR1 is SNHLY, CDR2 FYNNEI. The CDR3 covers 15 residues. CDR3 residues: CASRETSGSKDTQYF. CDR3 coding DNA: TGTGCCAGTCGGGAGACTAGCGGGAGCAAAGATACGCAGTATTTT.

This chain joins TRBV30 and TRBJ2-3, with a weak D call TRBD1 (6 bases). Trimming took off 4 bases at V and 2 bases at J, with 22 bases between the two ends. Per germline, CDR1 GTSNPN and CDR2 SVGIG (reference sequence). CDR3 length: 17 residues. CDR3 coding DNA: TGTGCCTGGAAGGGACACCCGGGGTCAGGGACCACAGATACGCAGTATTTT. Translated, it gives CAWKGHPGSGTTDTQYF. Variable domain in full (rest from reference TRBV30 and TRBJ2-3): SQTIHQWPATLVQPVGSPLSLECTVEGTSNPNLYWYRQAAGRGLQLLFYSVGIGQISSEVPQNLSASRPQDRQFILSSKKLLLSDSGFYLCAWKGHPGSGTTDTQYFGPGTRLTVL.

A few counts support this clone. J is TRBJ2-3 and V is TRBV7-3, with TRBD2 as a possible D gene (6 bases). Trimming cost V 8 bases and J 0 bases, with 9 bases left between them. Germline V gives CDR1 SGHTA, CDR2 FQGTGA. This CDR3 is 13 amino acids long. CDR3 amino acids: CASSRESTDTQYF. Here the CDR3 DNA reads TGTGCCAGCTCCCGGGAGAGCACAGATACGCAGTATTTT.

This clone has a single count. V usage is TRBV27 and J usage is TRBJ1-2; TRBD1 aligns across 8 bases. Germline loops: CDR1 MNHEY, CDR2 SMNVEV (reference sequence). V lost 2 bases and J lost 4; bases outside the gene matches: 12. This CDR3 has 17 amino acids. The CDR3 spells CASSLVWRDRKGYGYTF. As DNA, the CDR3 is TGTGCCAGCAGTTTAGTGTGGCGGGACAGGAAGGGCTATGGCTACACCTTC.

This clone was picked up one time. This sequence joins TRBV4-3 and TRBJ2-3, with a possible D match to TRBD2 (5 bases). CDR3 length: 17 residues. The germline gives CDR1 LGHNA, CDR2 YSLEER. The V gene lost 0 bases and the J gene lost 2 bases, with 15 bases spanning the gap. CDR3 amino acids: CASSQDIGESFTDTQYF. CDR3 nucleotide sequence: TGCGCCAGCAGCCAAGATATCGGGGAATCTTTCACAGATACGCAGTATTTT.

This clone has a handful of counts. The chain has TRBV9 and TRBJ2-1; 9 bases align to TRBD2. The J segment lost 3 bases and the V segment lost 3 bases, leaving 1 base of the junction unmatched. The CDR3 is made up of 14 amino acids. The V gene's germline CDR1 is SGDLS and CDR2 YYNGEE. This CDR3 is CASSATSGYNEQFF. The CDR3 DNA is TGTGCCAGCAGCGCGACTAGCGGCTACAATGAGCAGTTCTTC.

This clone came up a few times. The chain employs TRBV5-5 and TRBJ1-5; 9 nucleotides align to TRBD1. The V and J ends lost 3 bases and 3 bases, in that order; junction bases with no gene match: 4. In germline, CDR1 is SGHKS, CDR2 YYEKEE (reference sequence). The CDR3 extends over 15 amino acids. In nucleotides, the CDR3 is TGTGCCAGCAGCTGGGGGACAGGGTACAATCAGCCCCAGCATTTT. It encodes CASSWGTGYNQPQHF.

The chain is built from TRBV5-1 and TRBJ2-2; 8 positions match TRBD1. Germline loops: CDR1 SGHRS, CDR2 YFSETQ. V shed 1 base, J shed 5 bases, and the junction held 1 base outside the gene matches. The CDR3 extends over 14 amino acids. The CDR3 bases are TGCGCCAGCAGCTTGACAGGGGGAACCGGGGAGCTGTTTTTT. Its protein product is CASSLTGGTGELFF.

The CDR3 coding sequence is TGTGCCAGCAGTATCAGGGGGAATGGCTACACCTTC. It encodes CASSIRGNGYTF. The V call is TRBV28, the J call TRBJ1-2, with 7 positions matching TRBD1. The trim removed 5 bases at V and 6 bases at J, leaving 3 bases unmatched. From germline, CDR1 is MDHEN and CDR2 SYDVKM. The CDR3 runs 12 residues.

V is TRBV28 and J is TRBJ2-7, with 8 bases aligning to TRBD2. The V gene end was trimmed by 5 bases and the J gene end by 13 bases; junction bases not matched to a gene: 16. This CDR3 is built from 14 residues. Germline values: CDR1 MDHEN, CDR2 SYDVKM. The CDR3 region has the DNA TGTGCCAGCAGTCGTTTCCGGGAGGGTTTACGCGAATACTTC. Its protein is CASSRFREGLREYF.

V and J are TRBV9 and TRBJ1-2, with D tentatively TRBD1 (6 bases). This CDR3 has 13 residues. Looked up from germline, CDR1 is SGDLS and CDR2 is YYNGEE. V was shortened by 5 bases and J by 6 bases, with 14 bases between the two germline ends. The CDR3 spells CASSVQGFDGYTF. In DNA, the CDR3 is TGTGCCAGCAGTGTACAGGGTTTCGATGGCTACACCTTC. The full variable domain, its missing parts supplied by reference TRBV9 and TRBJ1-2, is DSGVTQTPKHLITATGQRVTLRCSPRSGDLSVYWYQQSLDQGLQFLIQYYNGEERAKGNILERFSAQQFPDLHSELNLSSLELGDSALYFCASSVQGFDGYTFGSGTRLTVV.

V usage is TRBV14 and J usage is TRBJ2-1; D gene ambiguous. The germline gives CDR1 SGHDN, CDR2 FVKESK. Trimming took off 2 bases at V and 5 bases at J, with 10 bases between the two ends. The CDR3 runs to 14 residues. In DNA form, the CDR3 reads TGTGCCAGCAGCCAATCTTGGGCCAACAATGAGCAGTTCTTC. It codes for CASSQSWANNEQFF.

This clone was recorded a few times. CDR3 residues: CASSRGSSGRAGQYF. DNA of the CDR3: TGTGCCAGCAGCCGGGGATCCAGCGGGAGGGCCGGGCAGTACTTC. The rearrangement uses TRBV6-5 and TRBJ2-7; 10 bases are a match to TRBD2. V lost 6 bases to trimming and J lost 9 bases; unmatched junction nucleotides: 14. CDR3 size: 15 residues. Germline CDR1 and CDR2: MNHEY and SVGAGI.

The V gene is TRBV28, the J gene TRBJ1-2, with a weak D call TRBD1 (6 bases). CDR1 is MDHEN, CDR2 SYDVKM, per germline. The CDR3 covers 13 residues. Trimming took 5 bases from V and 4 from J, leaving 11 bases between them. The CDR3 sequence is CASSATGSYGYTF. The CDR3 region has the DNA TGTGCCAGCAGTGCGACAGGAAGCTATGGCTACACCTTC.

The chain uses TRBV28 and TRBJ1-4, with TRBD1 as a possible D gene (6 bases). Germline lookup yields CDR1 MDHEN and CDR2 SYDVKM. V dropped 6 bases and J dropped 8 bases, with 13 bases sitting between them. The CDR3 has 13 amino acids. The CDR3 loop is CASRPTGLEKLFF. In DNA form, the CDR3 reads TGTGCCAGCAGGCCCACAGGGTTGGAAAAACTGTTTTTT.

The chain employs TRBV27 and TRBJ2-2; the match to TRBD2 covers 8 bases. Germline values: CDR1 MNHEY, CDR2 SMNVEV (reference sequence). V shed 6 bases and J 0 bases; nucleotides not matched to a gene: 0. The CDR3 runs to 14 residues. For the CDR3, the DNA is TGTGCCAGCAGGGGACTAGCGAACACCGGGGAGCTGTTTTTT. Its protein product is CASRGLANTGELFF.

The genes are TRBV5-1 and TRBJ1-1, with 10 bases fitting TRBD1. V dropped 4 bases and J dropped 0; count of bases not matched to a gene: 3. The germline V gene encodes CDR1 SGHRS and CDR2 YFSETQ. CDR3 length: 15 amino acids. DNA for the CDR3: TGCGCCAGCAGCGAAGGGACAGGGGTGAACACTGAAGCTTTCTTT. Translating gives CASSEGTGVNTEAFF. Full variable domain (rest looked up from reference TRBV5-1 and TRBJ1-1): KAGVTQTPRYLIKTRGQQVTLSCSPISGHRSVSWYQQTPGQGLQFLFEYFSETQRNKGNFPGRFSGRQFSNSRSEMNVSTLELGDSALYLCASSEGTGVNTEAFFGQGTRLTVV.

The rearrangement joins TRBV5-1 to TRBJ2-3; D is unresolved. Trimming stripped 5 bases from V and 6 bases from J, with 10 bases between. The CDR3 loop spans 12 amino acids. Germline V CDR1 and CDR2: SGHRS, YFSETQ. The CDR3 sequence: CASSLESDTQYF. The CDR3 region has the DNA TGCGCCAGCAGTCTAGAGTCTGATACGCAGTATTTT.